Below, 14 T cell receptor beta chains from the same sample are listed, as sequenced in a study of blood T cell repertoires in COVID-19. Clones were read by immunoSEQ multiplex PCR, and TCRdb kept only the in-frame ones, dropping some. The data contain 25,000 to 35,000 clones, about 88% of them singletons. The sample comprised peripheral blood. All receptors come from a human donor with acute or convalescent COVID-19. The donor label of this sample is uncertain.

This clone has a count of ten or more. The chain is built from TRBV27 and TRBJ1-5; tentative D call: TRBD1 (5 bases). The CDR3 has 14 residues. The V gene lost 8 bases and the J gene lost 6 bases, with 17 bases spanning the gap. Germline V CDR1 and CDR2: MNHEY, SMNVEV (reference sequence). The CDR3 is CASSRPGGGQPQHF. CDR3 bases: TGTGCCAGCTCTAGGCCCGGGGGGGGTCAGCCCCAGCATTTT.

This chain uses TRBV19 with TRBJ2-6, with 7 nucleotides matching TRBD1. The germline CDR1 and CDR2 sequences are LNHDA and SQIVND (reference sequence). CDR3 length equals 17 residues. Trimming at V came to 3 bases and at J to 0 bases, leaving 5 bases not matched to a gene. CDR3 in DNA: TGTGCCAGTAGTATCAACAGGGGATTCTCTGGGGCCAACGTCCTGACTTTC. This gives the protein CASSINRGFSGANVLTF.

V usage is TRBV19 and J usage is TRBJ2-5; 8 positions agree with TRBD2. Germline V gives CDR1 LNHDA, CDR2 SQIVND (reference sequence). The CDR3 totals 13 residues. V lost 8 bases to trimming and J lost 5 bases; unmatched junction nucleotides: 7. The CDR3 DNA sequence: TGTGCCAGTGCGGGGGGCGGGAGCGAGACCCAGTACTTC. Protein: CASAGGGSETQYF.

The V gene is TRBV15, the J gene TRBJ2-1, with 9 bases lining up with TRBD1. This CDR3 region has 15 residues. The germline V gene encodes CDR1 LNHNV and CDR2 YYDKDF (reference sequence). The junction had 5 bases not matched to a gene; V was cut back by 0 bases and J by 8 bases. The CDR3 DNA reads TGTGCCACCAGCAGAGATGGGACAGGGTCGGATGAGCAGTTCTTC. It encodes CATSRDGTGSDEQFF.

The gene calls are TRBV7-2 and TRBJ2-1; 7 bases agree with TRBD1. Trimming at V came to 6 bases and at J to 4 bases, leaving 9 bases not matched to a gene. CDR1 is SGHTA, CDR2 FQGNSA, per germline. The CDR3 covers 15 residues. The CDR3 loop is CASRRDRAGYNEQFF. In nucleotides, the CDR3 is TGTGCCAGCAGACGCGACAGGGCTGGTTACAATGAGCAGTTCTTC.

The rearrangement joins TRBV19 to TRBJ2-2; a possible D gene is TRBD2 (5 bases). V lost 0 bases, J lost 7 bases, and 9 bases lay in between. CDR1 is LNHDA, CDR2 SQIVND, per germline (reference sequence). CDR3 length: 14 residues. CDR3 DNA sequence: TGTGCCAGTAGTATAGACGGACTTGACGGGGAGCTGTTTTTT. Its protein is CASSIDGLDGELFF.

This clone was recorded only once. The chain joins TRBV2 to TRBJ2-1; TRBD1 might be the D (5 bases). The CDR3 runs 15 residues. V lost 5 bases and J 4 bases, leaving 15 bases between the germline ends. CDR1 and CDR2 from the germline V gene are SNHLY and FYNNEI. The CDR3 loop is CASSPQPSGYNEQFF. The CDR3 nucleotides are TGTGCCAGCAGTCCGCAACCCTCAGGGTACAATGAGCAGTTCTTC.

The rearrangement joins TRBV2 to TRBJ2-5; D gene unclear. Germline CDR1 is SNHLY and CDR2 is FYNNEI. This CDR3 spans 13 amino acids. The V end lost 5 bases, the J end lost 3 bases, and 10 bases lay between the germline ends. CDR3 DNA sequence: TGTGCCAGCAGTAGGTTGCAGGAAGAGACCCAGTACTTC. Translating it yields CASSRLQEETQYF.

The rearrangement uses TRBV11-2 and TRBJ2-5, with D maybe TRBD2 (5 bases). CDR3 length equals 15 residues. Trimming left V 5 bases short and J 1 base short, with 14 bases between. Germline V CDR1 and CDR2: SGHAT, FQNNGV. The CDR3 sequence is CASSPLGIRQETQYF. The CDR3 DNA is TGTGCCAGCAGCCCTCTCGGGATTCGCCAAGAGACCCAGTACTTC.

For the CDR3, the DNA is TGTGCCAGCAGATATGGACAGGGGGCGGGCAAAAACATTCAGTACTTC. Protein: CASRYGQGAGKNIQYF. The chain joins TRBV2 to TRBJ2-4; 11 bases match TRBD1. Germline V gene data show CDR1 as SNHLY and CDR2 as FYNNEI. CDR3 length: 16 residues. J lost 3 bases, V lost 6 bases, and 7 bases had no gene match.

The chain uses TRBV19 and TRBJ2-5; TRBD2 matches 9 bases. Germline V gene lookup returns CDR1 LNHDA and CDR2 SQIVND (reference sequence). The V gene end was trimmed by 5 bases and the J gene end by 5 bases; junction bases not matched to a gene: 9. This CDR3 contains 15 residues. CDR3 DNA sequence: TGTGCCAGTAGTGGGAGGACTAGCGTGGGGGAGACCCAGTACTTC. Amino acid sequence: CASSGRTSVGETQYF.

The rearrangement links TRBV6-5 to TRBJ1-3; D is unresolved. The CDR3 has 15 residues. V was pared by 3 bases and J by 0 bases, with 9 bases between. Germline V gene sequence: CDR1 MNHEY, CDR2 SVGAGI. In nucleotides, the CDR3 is TGTGCCAGCAGTTATAGTCATATCTCTGGAAACACCATATATTTT. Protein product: CASSYSHISGNTIYF.

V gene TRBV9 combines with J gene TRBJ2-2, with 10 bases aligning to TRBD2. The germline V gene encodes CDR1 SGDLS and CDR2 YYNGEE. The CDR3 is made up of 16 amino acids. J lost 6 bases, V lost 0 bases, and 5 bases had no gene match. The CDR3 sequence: CASSVDASGSSGELFF. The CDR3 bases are TGTGCCAGCAGCGTAGATGCTAGCGGGAGTTCCGGGGAGCTGTTTTTT.

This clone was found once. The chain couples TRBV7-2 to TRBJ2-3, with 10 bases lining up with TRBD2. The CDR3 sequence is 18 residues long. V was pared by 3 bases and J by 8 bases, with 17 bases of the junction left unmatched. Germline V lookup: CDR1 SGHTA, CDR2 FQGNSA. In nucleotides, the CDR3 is TGTGCCAGCAGCTTGAGCGGGGGGGCTTCTAACGGGCTCTTTACGCAGTATTTT. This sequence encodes CASSLSGGASNGLFTQYF.